These T cell receptor beta chains were read from a single sample in a study of memory B cells and T cells in multiple sclerosis. The assay was immunoSEQ multiplex PCR, and TCRdb's table has in-frame clones only and misses some. This sample has about 45,000 clones, with roughly four fifths found just once. These receptors' antigens are unknown. The sample was PBMCs from blood kept in culture. The receptor source for this set is a human donor with multiple sclerosis. Both conserved end residues are part of each CDR3. Fields, in order: V gene, J gene, D gene, clone size, CDR3 DNA, CDR3 protein. D genes are given only for firm matches. Only part of the rows carry a size: once, few, many, or a class if the clone is expanded.

V gene: TRBV29-1
J gene: TRBJ2-7
D gene: -
clone size: once
CDR3 DNA: TGCAGCGCAATGACGGACTACGAGCAGTACTTC
CDR3 protein: CSAMTDYEQYF

V gene: TRBV2
J gene: TRBJ1-1
D gene: -
clone size: -
CDR3 DNA: TGTGCCAGCAGTGAAGTAGGTAGGAACACTGAAGCTTTCTTT
CDR3 protein: CASSEVGRNTEAFF

V gene: TRBV11-2
J gene: TRBJ2-5
D gene: -
clone size: -
CDR3 DNA: TGTGCCAGCAGCAGAGGGTCGTCCATAGAGACCCAGTACTTC
CDR3 protein: CASSRGSSIETQYF

V gene: TRBV5-6
J gene: TRBJ1-4
D gene: -
clone size: -
CDR3 DNA: TGTGCCAGCAGCCCACCGGGCCCTAGGAAGGATGAAAAACTGTTTTTT
CDR3 protein: CASSPPGPRKDEKLFF

V gene: TRBV10-3
J gene: TRBJ2-7
D gene: -
clone size: -
CDR3 DNA: TGTGCCATCAGTGATGGGACCAAGGTCGAGCAGTACTTC
CDR3 protein: CAISDGTKVEQYF

V gene: TRBV5-1
J gene: TRBJ1-6
D gene: -
clone size: -
CDR3 DNA: TGCGCCAGCAGCTTGCTTGGGGGTGGCTATAATTCACCCCTCCACTTT
CDR3 protein: CASSLLGGGYNSPLHF

V gene: TRBV25-1
J gene: TRBJ1-2
D gene: -
clone size: -
CDR3 DNA: TGTGCCAGCAGTGAAGCGCGGGGGGCGAGGGGCTACACCTTC
CDR3 protein: CASSEARGARGYTF

V gene: TRBV7-2
J gene: TRBJ1-2
D gene: -
clone size: -
CDR3 DNA: TGTGCCAGCAGCGCCAGGGTCTCGGACTATGGCTACACCTTC
CDR3 protein: CASSARVSDYGYTF

V gene: TRBV6-1
J gene: TRBJ1-2
D gene: -
clone size: -
CDR3 DNA: TGTGCCAGCAGTCGTGGTGGGACTGGTGGCTACACCTTC
CDR3 protein: CASSRGGTGGYTF

V gene: TRBV15
J gene: TRBJ2-5
D gene: -
clone size: once
CDR3 DNA: TGTGCCACCAGCAGAGGGGGCCGGGAGACCCAGTACTTC
CDR3 protein: CATSRGGRETQYF

V gene: TRBV19
J gene: TRBJ1-6
D gene: -
clone size: -
CDR3 DNA: TGTGCCAGTAAAAGCTCCTATAATTCACCCCTCCACTTT
CDR3 protein: CASKSSYNSPLHF

V gene: TRBV7-9
J gene: TRBJ2-7
D gene: TRBD1
clone size: few
CDR3 DNA: TGTGCCAGCAGCTTAGTTGACAGGGTTTACGAGCAGTACTTC
CDR3 protein: CASSLVDRVYEQYF

V gene: TRBV5-5
J gene: TRBJ2-5
D gene: TRBD2
clone size: -
CDR3 DNA: TGTGCCAGCAGTGGACTGGCGGGGGTTCGAGAGACCCAGTACTTC
CDR3 protein: CASSGLAGVRETQYF

V gene: TRBV5-1
J gene: TRBJ2-7
D gene: -
clone size: -
CDR3 DNA: TGCGCCAGCAGCTCTGGACAGTCGACCTACGAGCAGTACTTC
CDR3 protein: CASSSGQSTYEQYF